The sequence of this T cell receptor (beta chain) was determined in a study of T cell responses to AZD1222 COVID-19 vaccine. Study results and limitations: Spike-specific TCR breadth rose after two AZD1222 doses, and depth rose as well. Of the AZD1222 recipients, only five to seven were seropositive at baseline. Donors skewed white British and female; clonal diversity was possibly underestimated.

TCRdb's table, derived via immunoSEQ multiplex PCR, lists solely in-frame clones and lacks some. This sample has 190,000 or so clones, with approximately 94% found just once. On this clone: Its target is unknown.

The source was peripheral blood, collected 28 days after the second AZD1222 dose. This sequence was found in an adult who received the AZD1222 COVID-19 vaccine.

This CDR3 reads CAWNHNSPLHF. For the CDR3, the DNA is TGTGCCTGGAATCATAATTCACCCCTCCACTTT. This rearrangement joins TRBV30 to TRBJ1-6; D not certain. The CDR3 consists of 11 residues. V lost 4 bases to trimming and J lost 5 bases, with 3 bases between them. Per germline, CDR1 GTSNPN and CDR2 SVGIG (reference sequence).